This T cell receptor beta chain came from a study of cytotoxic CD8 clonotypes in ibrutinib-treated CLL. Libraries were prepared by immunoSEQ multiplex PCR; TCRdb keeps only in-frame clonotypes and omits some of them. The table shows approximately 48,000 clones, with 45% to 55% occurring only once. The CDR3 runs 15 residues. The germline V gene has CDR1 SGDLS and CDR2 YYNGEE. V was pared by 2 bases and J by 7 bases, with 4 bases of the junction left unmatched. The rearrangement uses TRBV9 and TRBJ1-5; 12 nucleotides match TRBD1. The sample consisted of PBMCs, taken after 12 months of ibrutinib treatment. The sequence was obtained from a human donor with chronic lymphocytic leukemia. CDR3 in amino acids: CASSVGTGGEQPQHF. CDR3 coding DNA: TGTGCCAGCAGCGTCGGGACAGGGGGCGAGCAGCCCCAGCATTTT.